This T cell receptor beta chain was identified in a study of T-cell reconstitution after alpha-beta-depleted transplantation in children. Preparing the TCRbeta library involved the use of unique molecular identifiers. Each CDR3 protein gets one entry after TCRdb re-called the PCR reads with MiXCR. The sample consists of fewer than 450,000 distinct CDR3 sequences, around 16% of them appearing once. Germline V gives CDR1 ENHRY, CDR2 SYGVKD. Trimming took 0 bases from V and 2 from J; bases not matched to a gene: 3. This CDR3 spans 16 amino acids. Study findings and constraints: From newly produced T cells came most of the T-cell counts and diversity one year after transplant. Roughly two months post-transplant, alpha-beta T cells reportedly originated from several hundred graft clones that had expanded. Surviving thymic progenitors and recipient T cells were the source of high TCRbeta diversity at day 60 in some patients.

This clonotype appeared many times. Its antigen is unknown. The chain recombines TRBV10-3 with TRBJ2-3; 9 bases are a match to TRBD1. This sequence originates from a male patient under 10 years old who had a stem cell transplant for acute lymphoblastic leukemia, so the T cells may come from the graft donor. Sequenced material: PBMCs, mostly from graft donor cells, taken 360 days after TCRalphabeta/CD19-depleted stem cell transplant. The CDR3 is CAISESGTGSTDTQYF. CDR3 coding DNA: TGTGCCATCAGTGAGTCGGGGACAGGGTCCACAGATACGCAGTATTTT.